This TCR beta chain was sequenced during a study of beta chain features in type 1 diabetes. Reverse transcribing all isolated RNA meant expressed TCRB transcripts were sequenced. The protocol was immunoSEQ multiplex PCR, while the TCRdb copy is restricted to in-frame clones and leaves out a portion. In the table there are over 500,000 clones, roughly 15% of which are singletons. This clone showed up just a few times. CDR1 is SGHTA and CDR2 is FQGTGA in the germline V gene. V lost 5 bases, J lost 1 base, and 13 bases lay in between. CDR3 length: 15 residues. V and J are TRBV7-3 and TRBJ2-3, with unresolved D. This sequence originates from a young man in good health. Material for sequencing was naive CD4+ T cells from blood. CDR3 in DNA: TGTGCCAGCAGCCCGAGTAGGGTTCGCACAGATACGCAGTATTTT. Translated, it gives CASSPSRVRTDTQYF.